These 18 T cell receptor beta chains were all obtained from the same sample, sequenced in a study of blood T cell repertoires in COVID-19 (dated by TCRdb to about 2020). Preparation of the library involved the immunoSEQ multiplex PCR assay. The immuneACCESS repertoire file appears here via TCRdb, limited to in-frame rearrangements. These files lack a portion of the clones; in checked studies, under half of the deficit traces to unresolved V genes, and the cause of the others is not known. Counted in this sample were about 210,000 clones; around 84% of them appeared once. Together, the top ten hold 9.7% of the sample. The source material was peripheral blood. These receptors were taken from a man aged 45-65 years with active or convalescent COVID-19.

The rearrangement uses TRBV12-3 or TRBV12-4 and TRBJ1-4, with a tentative D call TRBD1 (6 bases). This CDR3 region has 13 residues. With 7 bases removed from V and 6 bases from J, the gap between germline ends came to 12 bases. The CDR3 DNA reads TGTGCCAGCACCCCGGGGGGGCATGAAAAACTGTTTTTT. It translates to CASTPGGHEKLFF.

The CDR3 DNA reads TGTGCCAGCAGCCTAGGGACAGGGAGTCTACACGAGCAGTACTTC. It is translated as CASSLGTGSLHEQYF. V and J are TRBV9 and TRBJ2-7; 9 nucleotides align to TRBD1. The trim removed 4 bases at V and 5 bases at J, leaving 10 bases unmatched. Germline V CDR1 and CDR2: SGDLS, YYNGEE. The CDR3 loop spans 15 amino acids.

The chain couples TRBV28 to TRBJ1-5, with D unclear. Germline-derived CDR1 and CDR2 are MDHEN and SYDVKM. The V end lost 3 bases, the J end lost 5 bases, and 8 bases lay between the germline ends. This CDR3 is built from 13 residues. The CDR3 DNA is TGTGCCAGCAGTTTTTACGGGGATCAGCCCCAGCATTTT. This sequence encodes CASSFYGDQPQHF.

This rearrangement joins TRBV28 to TRBJ1-4; TRBD1 matches 7 bases. Per the germline V gene, CDR1 is MDHEN and CDR2 is SYDVKM. J gave up 4 bases and V 4 bases, and 6 bases lay outside the gene matches. CDR3 length: 15 residues. The CDR3 DNA sequence: TGTGCCAGCAGTTCGATCGGGACAGATAATGAAAAACTGTTTTTT. It translates to CASSSIGTDNEKLFF.

The chain carries TRBV5-1 and TRBJ2-2, with 8 bases aligning to TRBD1. V shed 1 base and J 8 bases; nucleotides not matched to a gene: 7. The CDR3 has 15 amino acids. Per the germline V gene, CDR1 is SGHRS and CDR2 is YFSETQ. This CDR3 reads CASSLWETGAGELFF. As DNA, the CDR3 is TGCGCCAGCAGCTTGTGGGAGACAGGGGCTGGGGAGCTGTTTTTT.

This rearrangement joins TRBV27 to TRBJ1-2; 8 bases agree with TRBD1. The CDR3 is 13 residues long. Germline lookup yields CDR1 MNHEY and CDR2 SMNVEV (reference sequence). V was pared by 4 bases and J by 6 bases, with 4 bases of the junction left unmatched. CDR3 region: CASSSRTGHGYTF. The CDR3 bases are TGTGCCAGCAGTTCCCGGACAGGGCATGGCTACACCTTC.

The chain uses TRBV21-1 and TRBJ2-5; TRBD1 is taken as the D call from the table, unchecked against the DNA. TRBV21-1 has pseudogene status. The CDR3 has 15 residues. CDR3 nucleotide sequence: TGTGCCAGCAGCAAAGGTTCTGACATCCAAGAGACCCAGTACTTC. This gives the protein CASSKGSDIQETQYF.

The chain uses TRBV5-6 and TRBJ1-2, with TRBD1 matching 11 bases. In germline, CDR1 is SGHDT, CDR2 YYEEEE. V shed 4 bases, J shed 3 bases, and the junction held 2 bases outside the gene matches. This CDR3 spans 14 amino acids. The CDR3, as DNA: TGTGCCAGCAGCCGGACAGGGGGCGACTATGGCTACACCTTC. It codes for CASSRTGGDYGYTF.

The V and J genes are TRBV18 and TRBJ2-1; D is unclear. V dropped 4 bases and J dropped 9 bases, with 13 bases sitting between them. Germline V lookup: CDR1 KGHSH, CDR2 LQKENI. The CDR3 loop spans 13 amino acids. The CDR3 DNA is TGTGCCAGCTCACTTACGGGTCGTACTGAGCAGTTCTTC. Its translation: CASSLTGRTEQFF.

The rearrangement links TRBV15 to TRBJ1-5; D remains ambiguous. The germline V gene encodes CDR1 LNHNV and CDR2 YYDKDF (reference sequence). CDR3 size: 16 residues. V dropped 3 bases and J dropped 3 bases, with 15 bases sitting between them. Written as DNA, the CDR3 is TGTGCCACCAGCAGGGCCAGAGACGGGGACAATCAGCCCCAGCATTTT. It specifies CATSRARDGDNQPQHF.

J is TRBJ2-7 and V is TRBV20-1; 9 positions match TRBD2. This CDR3 has 14 amino acids. Looked up from germline, CDR1 is DFQATT and CDR2 is SNEGSKA (reference sequence). V shed 3 bases and J 5 bases; nucleotides not matched to a gene: 8. The CDR3 DNA is TGCAGTGCTAGTCGGGGCCTAGCGGGGAACGAGCAGTACTTC. The encoded protein is CSASRGLAGNEQYF.

The CDR3 bases are TGTGCCAGCAGCTTGGTAATCTCCCGGAGCTCCTACGAGCAGTACTTC. It translates to CASSLVISRSSYEQYF. The chain joins TRBV5-5 to TRBJ2-7; D uncertain. Trimming left V 0 bases short and J 0 bases short, with 13 bases between. The CDR3 has 16 amino acids. Germline V gene sequence: CDR1 SGHKS, CDR2 YYEKEE (reference sequence). The full variable domain, completed using reference TRBV5-5 and TRBJ2-7, is DAGVTQSPTHLIKTRGQQVTLRCSPISGHKSVSWYQQVLGQGPQFIFQYYEKEERGRGNFPDRFSARQFPNYSSELNVNALLLGDSALYLCASSLVISRSSYEQYFGPGTRLTVT.

This chain uses TRBV25-1 with TRBJ1-2, with a possible D match to TRBD1 (6 bases). CDR3 length equals 13 residues. CDR1 MGHDK and CDR2 SYGVNS come from the germline V gene. Between the trimmed V and J ends, which lost 0 bases and 7 bases, there was a span of 9 bases. The CDR3 protein is CASSEYEGVGYTF. CDR3 bases: TGTGCCAGCAGTGAATATGAGGGGGTTGGCTACACCTTC.

CDR3 residues: CASSLPWTGNGGYTF. The CDR3, as DNA: TGTGCCAGCAGTTTACCTTGGACAGGGAACGGCGGCTACACCTTC. The chain links TRBV28 to TRBJ1-2; 8 bases match TRBD1. The V gene's germline CDR1 is MDHEN and CDR2 SYDVKM. CDR3 length: 15 amino acids. The ends lost 2 bases at V and 8 bases at J; junction bases unmatched: 10.

The chain combines TRBV28 with TRBJ2-3; the match to TRBD2 covers 10 bases. Germline CDR1 MDHEN, CDR2 SYDVKM. The CDR3 sequence is 15 residues long. Trimming took 3 bases from V and 3 from J; bases not matched to a gene: 3. The CDR3 region is CASSFPLAGTDTQYF. CDR3 nucleotides: TGTGCCAGCAGTTTCCCACTAGCGGGGACAGATACGCAGTATTTT.

The chain recombines TRBV3-1 (or the pseudogene TRBV3-2) with TRBJ2-7, with 7 bases lining up with TRBD2. With 4 bases clipped from V and 2 bases from J, the junction kept 11 bases outside the gene matches. Germline values: CDR1 LGHDT, CDR2 YNNKEL (reference sequence). The CDR3 runs 16 residues. The CDR3 DNA follows: TGTGCCAGCAGCCCAAGGGAGGGTTCGAGGGCCTACGAGCAGTACTTC. Residues: CASSPREGSRAYEQYF.

Here the CDR3 DNA reads TGTGCCAGTAGCGCTTACTTGAGGGGGCGATTACCCTACGAGCAGTACTTC. This codes for CASSAYLRGRLPYEQYF. This chain links TRBV19 with TRBJ2-7; TRBD1 aligns across 7 bases. The CDR3 runs to 17 residues. Trimming cost V 6 bases and J 2 bases; bases outside gene matches: 16. The germline V gene encodes CDR1 LNHDA and CDR2 SQIVND (reference sequence).

This clone has a single count. The gene calls are TRBV5-4 and TRBJ2-1, with D unclear. V gave up 6 bases and J gave up 0 bases, with 13 bases separating them. The length of the CDR3 is 15 residues. Looked up from germline, CDR1 is SGHNT and CDR2 is YYREEE (reference sequence). The DNA of the CDR3 is TGTGCCAGCAACCCTCGGGTAACCTCCTACAATGAGCAGTTCTTC. It is translated as CASNPRVTSYNEQFF.